Listed below are T cell receptor beta chains from one sample, sequenced in a study of CD39 and CD103 CD8 tumor-infiltrating T cells. Sequencing was performed with immunoSEQ multiplex PCR; in TCRdb, only in-frame clones are kept and a portion is missing. The sample has some 3,300 clones; about 63% are singletons. Sequenced: CD39- CD103- CD8+ T cells sorted from the tumor. These receptors were taken from a human donor with head and neck squamous cell carcinoma. CDR3s include the opening cysteine and the closing phenylalanine or tryptophan. The D gene is left open where the match is weak. Not every row has a clone size; where given, it reads once, few, many or a size class.

TRBV5-8	TRBJ1-2	TRBD1	.	CASSLAGGHTNYGYTF	TGTGCCAGCAGCTTGGCAGGGGGGCACACTAACTATGGCTACACCTTC
TRBV4-1	TRBJ2-5	.	.	CASSSPRTGKETQYF	TGCGCCAGCAGCTCGCCTAGGACGGGAAAAGAGACCCAGTACTTC
TRBV5-1	TRBJ2-7	TRBD1	.	CASSWSGTGGFYEQYF	TGCGCCAGCAGCTGGTCCGGGACAGGGGGCTTTTACGAGCAGTACTTC
TRBV6-1	TRBJ2-7	.	once	CASRWGLEQYF	TGTGCCAGCCGCTGGGGACTCGAGCAGTACTTC
TRBV27	TRBJ2-2	.	few	CASSLSRRVSPGELFF	TGTGCCAGCAGTTTATCGCGGCGGGTGTCTCCCGGGGAGCTGTTTTTT
TRBV7-8	TRBJ2-7	TRBD1	.	CASSQAMGTEEQQYF	TGTGCCAGCAGCCAAGCTATGGGGACAGAGGAGCAGCAGTACTTC
TRBV27	TRBJ1-5	TRBD1	.	CASSLIGTGVGQPQHF	TGTGCCAGCAGTTTAATTGGGACAGGGGTTGGTCAGCCCCAGCATTTT
TRBV10-3	TRBJ2-6	.	few	CAITAGANVLTF	TGTGCCATCACGGCTGGGGCCAACGTCCTGACTTTC
TRBV11-1	TRBJ2-1	.	.	CASSPGYGGLDNEQFF	TGTGCCAGCAGCCCAGGGTACGGGGGGCTGGACAATGAGCAGTTCTTC
TRBV11-2	TRBJ2-7	TRBD2	.	CASSLSPPSGGFYEQYF	TGTGCCAGCAGCCTCTCCCCTCCTAGCGGGGGGTTCTACGAGCAGTACTTC
TRBV7-9	TRBJ2-1	.	medium-sized	CASSPTGTYNEQFF	TGTGCCAGCAGCCCGACCGGGACTTACAATGAGCAGTTCTTC
TRBV27	TRBJ2-7	.	.	CASSPRTVSSYEQYF	TGTGCCAGCAGCCCTCGGACAGTCTCGTCCTACGAGCAGTACTTC
TRBV5-4	TRBJ1-1	.	large	CASSPGTAEAFF	TGTGCCAGCAGTCCAGGAACCGCTGAAGCTTTCTTT
TRBV9	TRBJ2-2	.	.	CASSGASGELFF	TGTGCCAGCAGCGGGGCGTCCGGGGAGCTGTTTTTT
TRBV4-3	TRBJ1-4	TRBD1	.	CASSQDPGDRVNEKLFF	TGCGCCAGCAGCCAAGATCCTGGGGACAGGGTAAATGAAAAACTGTTTTTT
TRBV28	TRBJ1-5	.	.	CASSSPQGWSQPQHF	TGTGCCAGCAGTTCCCCACAGGGTTGGAGTCAGCCCCAGCATTTT
TRBV4-3	TRBJ2-1	TRBD2	few	CASSQSRGDYNEQFF	TGCGCCAGCAGCCAGAGTCGGGGGGACTACAATGAGCAGTTCTTC
TRBV27	TRBJ2-7	.	.	CASRMMRRRSYEQYF	TGTGCCAGCAGGATGATGCGCAGGAGATCCTACGAGCAGTACTTC
TRBV2	TRBJ2-1	TRBD1	.	CASRALMAGQGANEQFF	TGTGCCAGCAGAGCCCTAATGGCGGGACAGGGGGCCAATGAGCAGTTCTTC
TRBV7-9	TRBJ2-2	.	.	CASSLPWNTGELFF	TGTGCCAGCAGCCTGCCGTGGAACACCGGGGAGCTGTTTTTT
TRBV19	TRBJ2-1	.	once	CASSIALYNEQFF	TGTGCCAGTAGTATCGCACTTTACAATGAGCAGTTCTTC
TRBV5-4	TRBJ2-7	.	.	CASSLLQGVDEQYF	TGTGCCAGCAGCTTGTTACAGGGTGTCGACGAGCAGTACTTC
TRBV23-1	TRBJ1-1	TRBD1	.	CASNRAHAQAHRGIMNTEAFF	TGCGCCAGCAATCGCGCGCATGCCCAGGCCCACAGGGGTATCATGAACACTGAAGCTTTCTTT
TRBV6-5	TRBJ2-7	.	.	CASSFTASYEQYF	TGTGCCAGCAGTTTTACAGCCTCCTACGAGCAGTACTTC
TRBV7-2	TRBJ2-7	TRBD1	.	CASSLGFWDRGFYEQYF	TGTGCCAGCAGCTTAGGTTTTTGGGACAGGGGGTTTTACGAGCAGTACTTC
TRBV5-5	TRBJ1-5	.	medium-sized	CASSSNLGTNQPQHF	TGTGCCAGCAGCTCGAACCTTGGTACCAATCAGCCCCAGCATTTT
TRBV9	TRBJ2-7	.	.	CASSASGSRYEQYF	TGTGCCAGCAGCGCTTCCGGGTCCCGATACGAGCAGTACTTC
TRBV27	TRBJ1-3	.	.	CASSSGTTGNTIYF	TGTGCCAGCAGTTCCGGGACCACAGGAAACACCATATATTTT
TRBV4-3	TRBJ2-3	.	.	CASSERGRGGAGDTQYF	TGCGCCAGCAGCGAAAGGGGGCGTGGGGGGGCAGGAGATACGCAGTATTTT
TRBV7-6	TRBJ2-7	.	.	CASSLAQDSYEQYF	TGTGCCAGCAGCTTAGCACAGGACTCCTACGAGCAGTACTTC
TRBV9	TRBJ1-4	.	few	CASSVGSGEEKLFF	TGTGCCAGCAGCGTAGGGTCAGGGGAGGAAAAACTGTTTTTT
TRBV11-2	TRBJ1-1	.	.	CASSSVGSSSYTEAFF	TGTGCCAGCAGCTCAGTTGGGTCATCATCGTACACTGAAGCTTTCTTT
TRBV4-3	TRBJ1-3	.	.	CASSQAAWGRSGNTIYF	TGCGCCAGCAGCCAAGCCGCCTGGGGACGATCTGGAAACACCATATATTTT
TRBV7-2	TRBJ2-7	.	.	CASSSYYEQYF	TGTGCCAGCAGCTCCTACTACGAGCAGTACTTC
TRBV9	TRBJ2-2	.	.	CASSVVGVLTGELFF	TGTGCCAGCAGCGTAGTAGGGGTCTTGACCGGGGAGCTGTTTTTT
TRBV28	TRBJ2-7	TRBD1	medium-sized	CASSGTAASYEQYF	TGTGCCAGCTCGGGGACAGCTGCCTCCTACGAGCAGTACTTC